The 10 T cell receptor beta chains listed next were all sequenced from one sample in a study of T-cell reconstitution after alpha-beta-depleted transplantation in children. Unique molecular identifiers featured in how the TCRbeta library was prepared. TCRdb re-derived calls from the PCR reads in MiXCR, one entry per CDR3 protein. The table has about 400,000 distinct CDR3 sequences, roughly 20% seen once. This sample comprised PBMCs from the stem cell graft donor, obtained from the stem cell graft. These receptors all come from a human donor who donated a stem cell graft to a child with acute myeloid leukemia.

This clonotype has just a few counts. The chain links TRBV10-3 to TRBJ2-5; D is undetermined. This CDR3 contains 12 residues. V was trimmed by 8 bases and J by 2 bases, leaving 9 bases between them. Germline assignment: CDR1 ENHRY and CDR2 SYGVKD. The CDR3 DNA reads as TGTGCCATCGGAAGAGAACAAGAGACCCAGTACTTC. The encoded protein is CAIGREQETQYF.

The gene calls are TRBV7-9 and TRBJ1-1; weak D call: TRBD1 (6 bases). The CDR3 has 13 residues. Germline loops: CDR1 SEHNR, CDR2 FQNEAQ (reference sequence). V was shortened by 3 bases and J by 3 bases, with 8 bases between the two germline ends. The CDR3 DNA reads as TGTGCCAGCAGCTTGGACAGCCACACTGAAGCTTTCTTT. Amino acid sequence: CASSLDSHTEAFF.

This clonotype appeared a few times. The CDR3 nucleotides read TGTGCCAGCAGTTTATCATCCACTGAAGCTTTCTTT. Protein sequence: CASSLSSTEAFF. The chain joins TRBV12-3 or TRBV12-4 to TRBJ1-1, with no clear D. V dropped 2 bases and J dropped 4 bases, with 5 bases sitting between them. The CDR3 is 12 residues long.

This clonotype has at least ten counts. The rearrangement joins TRBV12-3 or TRBV12-4 to TRBJ2-1; 10 bases map to TRBD1. This CDR3 is built from 11 residues. V was pared by 4 bases and J by 15 bases, with 3 bases of the junction left unmatched. The CDR3 nucleotides are TGTGCCAGCAGTTACGGGACAGGGGCGTTCTTC. Encoded protein: CASSYGTGAFF.

The chain links TRBV12-3 or TRBV12-4 to TRBJ2-1; 7 nucleotides align to TRBD2. CDR3 length equals 13 residues. V trimming: 8 bases; J trimming: 2 bases; junction bases outside the gene matches: 3. Here the CDR3 reads CASLSGAYNEQFF. In DNA form, the CDR3 reads TGTGCCAGCCTCAGCGGGGCCTACAATGAGCAGTTCTTC.

The rearrangement uses TRBV5-6 and TRBJ2-4; 13 bases are a match to TRBD2. This CDR3 has 18 residues. CDR1 is SGHDT, CDR2 YYEEEE, per germline. V lost 2 bases to trimming and J lost 6 bases; unmatched junction nucleotides: 11. In DNA, the CDR3 is TGTGCCAGCAGCTTCCCCGGGACTAGCGGGATCTCAGCAAACATTCAGTACTTC. Translation: CASSFPGTSGISANIQYF.

This clonotype turned up a few times. The rearrangement links TRBV7-9 to TRBJ2-1; D may match TRBD1 or TRBD2 (6 bases each). The germline V gene has CDR1 SEHNR and CDR2 FQNEAQ (reference sequence). V was pared by 6 bases and J by 5 bases, with 14 bases between. The CDR3 sequence is 14 residues long. The CDR3 region is CASRPEGGHNEQFF. The CDR3 DNA is TGTGCCAGCAGGCCGGAGGGGGGCCACAATGAGCAGTTCTTC.

This clonotype was observed a handful of times. The V call is TRBV5-1, the J call TRBJ2-7; possible D gene TRBD2, 5 bases. The length of the CDR3 is 16 residues. V was clipped by 2 bases and J by 5 bases, with 20 bases between them. In germline, CDR1 is SGHRS, CDR2 YFSETQ. The CDR3 bases are TGCGCCAGCAGCTTCCCCGACGAGGGTTCGAGGCACGAGCAGTACTTC. Encoded protein: CASSFPDEGSRHEQYF.

This clonotype was observed many times. The chain joins TRBV20-1 to TRBJ2-2; D gene uncertain. Trimming pared 3 bases from V and 0 bases from J, leaving 23 bases between. The CDR3 loop spans 19 amino acids. The germline CDR1 and CDR2 sequences are DFQATT and SNEGSKA (reference sequence). This chain's CDR3 is CSARDPGVWAAANTGELFF. The CDR3 DNA reads as TGCAGTGCTAGGGACCCAGGAGTCTGGGCGGCCGCGAACACCGGGGAGCTGTTTTTT.

Many counts were recorded for this clonotype. The chain carries TRBV12-3 or TRBV12-4 and TRBJ2-1; 8 bases fit TRBD2. Trimming at V came to 5 bases and at J to 8 bases, leaving 8 bases not matched to a gene. The CDR3 covers 14 residues. CDR3 sequence (DNA): TGTGCCAGCAGTCCTAGCGGGCCCAATTATGAGCAGTTCTTC. Translated: CASSPSGPNYEQFF.